The entry below gives a single T cell receptor (beta chain) sequence along with its context. What it binds is not known. This specimen belongs to a study of cytomegalovirus exposure and HLA in healthy donors. The study's findings and limits: Later analysis identified a missense DCLRE1C variant that was linked to TCR beta V- and J-gene trimming.

PCR involved 60 Vbeta and 13 Jbeta primers. The data were produced by immunoSEQ multiplex PCR, yet TCRdb's version contains in-frame clones alone and is incomplete. The repertoire holds roughly 100,000 clones, with 75% as singletons. The CDR3 totals 15 residues. The trim removed 5 bases at V and 7 bases at J, leaving 11 bases unmatched. CDR1 is SGHVS, CDR2 FNYEAQ, per germline. Sequencing was carried out using PBMCs. The chain joins TRBV7-6 to TRBJ2-7; 10 positions agree with TRBD2. The TCR originated in a male donor in good health and CMV-seropositive. In nucleotides, the CDR3 is TGTGCCAGCAGCCAGACTAGCGGGTCCCTAGGGGAGCAGTACTTC. This translates into CASSQTSGSLGEQYF.